This T cell receptor (beta chain) was identified in a study of cytomegalovirus exposure and HLA in healthy donors. This CDR3 is 14 amino acids long. The germline V gene has CDR1 SNHLY and CDR2 FYNNEI. V shed 7 bases and J shed 4 bases, with 11 bases lying between them. The PCR used 60 Vbeta and 13 Jbeta primers. Some clones are missing from TCRdb's copy, which holds only in-frame ones; the method was immunoSEQ multiplex PCR. The table shows about 120,000 clones, with more than 65% occurring only once. Source material: PBMCs. V is TRBV2 and J is TRBJ1-6; weak D call: TRBD1 (6 bases). The TCR sequence derives from a man younger than 35 in good health and CMV-seropositive. The DNA of the CDR3 is TGTGCCAGCACCTTGGGACATTATAATTCACCCCTCCACTTT. Protein sequence: CASTLGHYNSPLHF.